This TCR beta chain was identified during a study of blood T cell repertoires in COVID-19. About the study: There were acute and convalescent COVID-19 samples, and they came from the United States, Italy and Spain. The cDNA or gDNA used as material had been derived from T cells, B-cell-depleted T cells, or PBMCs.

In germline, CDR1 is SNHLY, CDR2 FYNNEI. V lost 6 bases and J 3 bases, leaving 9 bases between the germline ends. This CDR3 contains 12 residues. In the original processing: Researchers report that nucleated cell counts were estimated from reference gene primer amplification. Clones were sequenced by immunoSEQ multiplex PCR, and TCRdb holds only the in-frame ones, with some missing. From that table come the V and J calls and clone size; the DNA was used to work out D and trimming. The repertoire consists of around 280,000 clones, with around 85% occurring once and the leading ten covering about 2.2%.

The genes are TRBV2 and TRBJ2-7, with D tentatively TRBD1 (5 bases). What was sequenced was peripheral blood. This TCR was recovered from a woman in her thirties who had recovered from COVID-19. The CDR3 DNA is TGTGCCAGCAGCTCAGGGTTCTACGAGCAGTACTTC. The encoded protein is CASSSGFYEQYF.